This T cell receptor beta chain stems from a study of blood T cells in healthy people across ages. A J-beta primer mix and a sample-barcoded 5' primer were used in a second PCR of roughly 7 to 12 cycles. Each CDR3 protein gets one entry after TCRdb re-called the 5' RACE reads with MiXCR. This sample yields some 800,000 distinct CDR3 sequences, of which approximately 48% are seen a single time; roughly 19% belongs to the top ten. Regarding this clonotype: Its antigen is not known.

The CDR3 extends over 13 amino acids. Trimming removed 3 bases from V and 4 bases from J, with 9 bases in between. The germline V gene has CDR1 LGHDT and CDR2 YNNKEL (reference sequence). Whole-study findings and limits: Because donor CMV status was unknown, expanded clonotype changes were possibly confounded.

Sequencing was carried out using blood. V and J are TRBV3-1 and TRBJ1-1; no reliable D call. The receptor comes from a man in his 60s in good health. The CDR3 here is CASSQGRTTEAFF. The CDR3 DNA sequence: TGTGCCAGCAGCCAGGGGAGAACCACTGAAGCTTTCTTT.